These 28 T cell receptor beta chains originate from one sample sequenced in a study of control samples from healthy donors and cancer patients. Here immunoSEQ multiplex PCR was the method, and the copy in TCRdb shows in-frame clones only, minus some. The sample consists of approximately 94,000 clones, roughly 86% of them appearing once. Sequencing was carried out using blood. The source of these receptors is a woman aged 45 to 65 in good health.

This chain links TRBV9 with TRBJ1-4, with 7 bases that match TRBD1. CDR1 and CDR2 from the germline V gene are SGDLS and YYNGEE. Trimming took 0 bases from V and 4 from J; bases not matched to a gene: 6. The CDR3 contains 16 residues. This CDR3 reads CASSVGGTAYNEKLFF. CDR3 nucleotide sequence: TGTGCCAGCAGCGTAGGAGGGACAGCGTATAATGAAAAACTGTTTTTT. The entire variable domain, with the rest obtained from reference TRBV9 and TRBJ1-4, is as follows: DSGVTQTPKHLITATGQRVTLRCSPRSGDLSVYWYQQSLDQGLQFLIQYYNGEERAKGNILERFSAQQFPDLHSELNLSSLELGDSALYFCASSVGGTAYNEKLFFGSGTQLSVL.

The chain couples TRBV6-7 to TRBJ2-7; 13 bases are a match to TRBD2. TRBV6-7 is known as an ORF, though its function is uncertain. V gave up 2 bases and J gave up 7 bases; unmatched junction bases: 8. CDR3 length equals 16 residues. The CDR3 here is CASSYRTSGGVGEQYF. In DNA form, the CDR3 reads TGTGCCAGCAGTTACAGGACTAGCGGGGGAGTCGGGGAGCAGTACTTC.

The chain has TRBV25-1 and TRBJ1-4; no definite D call. This CDR3 has 15 amino acids. The germline V gene encodes CDR1 MGHDK and CDR2 SYGVNS. Trimming removed 2 bases from V and 6 bases from J, with 13 bases in between. Here the CDR3 reads CASSEGGVFYEKLFF. CDR3 in DNA: TGTGCCAGCAGTGAAGGCGGGGTATTTTATGAAAAACTGTTTTTT. The full variable domain, its missing parts supplied by reference TRBV25-1 and TRBJ1-4, is EADIYQTPRYLVIGTGKKITLECSQTMGHDKMYWYQQDPGMELHLIHYSYGVNSTEKGDLSSESTVSRIRTEHFPLTLESARPSHTSQYLCASSEGGVFYEKLFFGSGTQLSVL.

This sequence joins TRBV7-9 and TRBJ2-4; D is unclear. The V end was cut by 3 bases, the J end by 0 bases, with 6 bases between. The CDR3 length is 14 residues. Germline values: CDR1 SEHNR, CDR2 FQNEAQ (reference sequence). CDR3 DNA sequence: TGTGCCAGCAGCTTCGATCTAGCCAAAAACATTCAGTACTTC. Translating gives CASSFDLAKNIQYF.

The chain carries TRBV19 and TRBJ1-1, with 8 bases identical to TRBD1. This CDR3 contains 13 residues. The germline gives CDR1 LNHDA, CDR2 SQIVND (reference sequence). V trimming: 5 bases; J trimming: 11 bases; junction bases outside the gene matches: 10. The CDR3 nucleotides read TGTGCCAGTAGTGAGACAGGGGCGGAGCGGGCTTTCTTT. Its translation is CASSETGAERAFF.

The chain employs TRBV5-6 and TRBJ1-2, with a weak D call TRBD1 (6 bases). Between the trimmed V and J ends, which lost 4 bases and 8 bases, there was a span of 27 bases. Germline CDR1 and CDR2: SGHDT and YYEEEE. The CDR3 loop spans 17 amino acids. The CDR3 here is CASSPLPYSTGRRGYTF. The CDR3, as DNA: TGTGCCAGCAGCCCTTTACCCTATTCCACAGGGAGGCGGGGCTACACCTTC. The full variable domain, rest sourced from reference TRBV5-6 and TRBJ1-2, is DAGVTQSPTHLIKTRGQQVTLRCSPKSGHDTVSWYQQALGQGPQFIFQYYEEEERQRGNFPDRFSGHQFPNYSSELNVNALLLGDSALYLCASSPLPYSTGRRGYTFGSGTRLTVV.

The chain couples TRBV7-2 to TRBJ1-5; 9 bases are shared with TRBD1. Trimming removed 3 bases from V and 6 bases from J; junction bases left unmatched: 6. CDR3 length: 15 amino acids. The germline CDR1 and CDR2 sequences are SGHTA and FQGNSA. CDR3 in DNA: TGTGCCAGCAGCTTCGCAGGGGGACAGGGTCAGCCCCAGCATTTT. As protein: CASSFAGGQGQPQHF.

The V call is TRBV27, the J call TRBJ2-5, with TRBD1 identical over 10 bases. This CDR3 is built from 13 residues. V was clipped by 10 bases and J by 4 bases; unmatched bases: 6. Per the germline V gene, CDR1 is MNHEY and CDR2 is SMNVEV (reference sequence). CDR3 nucleotides: TGTGCCACAAGACAGGGGGCTCGAGAGACCCAGTACTTC. Encoded protein: CATRQGARETQYF.

This chain uses TRBV6-5 with TRBJ2-5; the D is unclear. This CDR3 is 11 amino acids long. Trimming took 8 bases from V and 3 from J, leaving 7 bases between them. In germline, CDR1 is MNHEY, CDR2 SVGAGI. The CDR3 nucleotides are TGTGCCAGCTTTGGGGAAGAGACCCAGTACTTC. Residues: CASFGEETQYF.

The chain carries TRBV13 and TRBJ2-1; possibly TRBD1 for D (6 bases). There are 12 residues in the CDR3. CDR1 and CDR2 (germline): PRHDT, FYEKMQ (reference sequence). The V end was cut by 3 bases, the J end by 6 bases, with 6 bases between. The CDR3 DNA is TGTGCCAGCAGCTTGACAGGCAATGAGCAGTTCTTC. Translation: CASSLTGNEQFF.

This clone was detected only a few times. The V call is TRBV6-5, the J call TRBJ1-4; TRBD1 aligns across 9 bases. The germline V gene encodes CDR1 MNHEY and CDR2 SVGAGI. The V segment lost 0 bases and the J segment 7 bases; nucleotides outside the gene matches: 6. The CDR3 contains 16 residues. The CDR3, as DNA: TGTGCCAGCAGTTACTCCTCGGGGACAGGGACTGAAAAACTGTTTTTT. It encodes CASSYSSGTGTEKLFF.

The rearrangement joins TRBV28 to TRBJ1-2; D is perhaps TRBD1 (5 bases). Germline loops: CDR1 MDHEN, CDR2 SYDVKM. Trimming left V 3 bases short and J 2 bases short, with 7 bases between. The CDR3 runs 13 residues. This CDR3 reads CASSFGGNYGYTF. The CDR3 DNA is TGTGCCAGCAGTTTCGGGGGGAACTATGGCTACACCTTC.

The CDR3 region is CASSQVGDEQFF. The CDR3 DNA follows: TGTGCCAGCAGCCAAGTTGGTGATGAGCAGTTCTTC. The chain joins TRBV3-1 (or the pseudogene TRBV3-2) to TRBJ2-1; D gene ambiguous. V lost 1 base to trimming and J lost 8 bases, with 6 bases between them. The CDR3 consists of 12 residues. Germline CDR1 reads LGHDT; CDR2 reads YNNKEL (reference sequence).

The rearrangement links TRBV12-3 or TRBV12-4 to TRBJ1-1, with D possibly TRBD1 on 6 matching bases. The CDR3 sequence is 11 residues long. Trimming shortened V by 6 bases and J by 6 bases, and 8 bases separated the two germline ends. DNA of the CDR3: TGTGCCAGCAGCAGGGGCCCTGAAGCTTTCTTT. Amino acid sequence: CASSRGPEAFF.

The rearrangement links TRBV19 to TRBJ2-1; weak D call: TRBD1 (6 bases). CDR3 length: 13 amino acids. Germline lookup yields CDR1 LNHDA and CDR2 SQIVND (reference sequence). Trimming shortened V by 3 bases and J by 5 bases, and 8 bases separated the two germline ends. CDR3 protein: CASSIGQNNEQFF. The CDR3, as DNA: TGTGCCAGTAGTATTGGACAGAACAATGAGCAGTTCTTC.

The chain joins TRBV7-2 to TRBJ1-2; 11 bases agree with TRBD1. The CDR3 length is 17 residues. CDR1 SGHTA and CDR2 FQGNSA come from the germline V gene. The V and J ends lost 3 bases and 3 bases, in that order; junction bases with no gene match: 9. The CDR3 DNA is TGTGCCAGCAGCTTGGAACTGGACAGGGGGCGAGACTATGGCTACACCTTC. Its translation: CASSLELDRGRDYGYTF.

Regarding this clone: The sample contains more than one DNA sequence encoding this CDR3. The chain links TRBV2 to TRBJ2-5; D may be TRBD1 or TRBD2 (5 bases each). CDR3 length equals 14 residues. The ends were cut back, 8 bases at V and 6 bases at J, with 19 bases in the middle. Germline V gene data show CDR1 as SNHLY and CDR2 as FYNNEI. The CDR3 bases are TGTGCCAGCGCTAAGGAGCAGGGAGAGCAGACCCAGTACTTC. Its protein is CASAKEQGEQTQYF.

This clone was observed a handful of times. The rearrangement links TRBV7-2 to TRBJ1-5; unclear D gene. Germline-derived CDR1 and CDR2 are SGHTA and FQGNSA. V was clipped by 1 base and J by 2 bases, with 12 bases between them. This CDR3 comprises 16 residues. CDR3 DNA: TGTGCCAGCAGCTTAGTGGGTCCTAATGGCAATCAGCCCCAGCATTTT. Residues: CASSLVGPNGNQPQHF.

J is TRBJ2-3 and V is TRBV6-6; 8 bases align to TRBD2. The length of the CDR3 is 14 residues. Germline V lookup: CDR1 MNHNY, CDR2 SVGAGI (reference sequence). V shed 8 bases and J 0 bases; nucleotides not matched to a gene: 4. The CDR3 here is CASLTSGSTDTQYF. As DNA, the CDR3 is TGTGCCAGCCTTACTAGCGGAAGCACAGATACGCAGTATTTT.

The table lists this clone with a few counts. The chain carries TRBV5-1 and TRBJ2-7; D possibly corresponds to TRBD2 (6 bases). This CDR3 has 15 amino acids. The germline V and J ends were trimmed by 4 bases and 3 bases, with 17 bases remaining between them. Germline assignment: CDR1 SGHRS and CDR2 YFSETQ. The CDR3 reads CASSITSPAYYEQYF. DNA for the CDR3: TGCGCCAGCAGCATCACTAGCCCGGCATACTACGAGCAGTACTTC.

This clone appeared a few times. The gene calls are TRBV19 and TRBJ1-2, with D perhaps matching TRBD1 (5 bases). This CDR3 is built from 14 residues. Trimming pared 5 bases from V and 8 bases from J, leaving 18 bases between. The germline V gene has CDR1 LNHDA and CDR2 SQIVND (reference sequence). CDR3 coding DNA: TGTGCCAGTAGTCCCGCGGGGACCACTTACGGCTACACCTTC. Encoded protein: CASSPAGTTYGYTF.

The chain employs TRBV7-9 and TRBJ2-1; D is possibly TRBD2 (5 bases). The CDR3 spans 15 residues. V lost 4 bases, J lost 9 bases, and 19 bases lay in between. The germline CDR1 and CDR2 sequences are SEHNR and FQNEAQ (reference sequence). CDR3 nucleotide sequence: TGTGCCAGCAGCTCCTATGCTAGCCGACATCCTGAGCAGTTCTTC. Protein product: CASSSYASRHPEQFF.

In its sample, this clone was seen a few times. The chain uses TRBV27 and TRBJ2-3; the match to TRBD2 covers 13 bases. J gave up 8 bases and V 11 bases, and 7 bases lay outside the gene matches. CDR1 and CDR2 (germline): MNHEY, SMNVEV (reference sequence). The CDR3 is 13 amino acids. CDR3 sequence reads: CASALAGGITQYF. CDR3 in DNA: TGTGCCTCTGCACTAGCGGGGGGGATTACGCAGTATTTT.

The rearrangement joins TRBV19 to TRBJ1-3, with D maybe TRBD1 (6 bases). V lost 6 bases, J lost 9 bases, and 27 bases lay in between. The CDR3 is 17 amino acids. The germline CDR1 and CDR2 sequences are LNHDA and SQIVND (reference sequence). The CDR3 sequence: CASSFLPDGGGGGTIYF. The CDR3 DNA follows: TGTGCCAGTAGCTTCCTCCCCGACGGCGGAGGGGGAGGCACCATATATTTT. Full variable domain (rest looked up from reference TRBV19 and TRBJ1-3): DGGITQSPKYLFRKEGQNVTLSCEQNLNHDAMYWYRQDPGQGLRLIYYSQIVNDFQKGDIAEGYSVSREKKESFPLTVTSAQKNPTAFYLCASSFLPDGGGGGTIYFGEGSWLTVV.

CDR3 residues: CASSDLGGPNTEAFF. The CDR3 DNA reads as TGTGCCAGCAGTGATCTAGGGGGCCCGAACACTGAAGCTTTCTTT. The chain carries TRBV2 and TRBJ1-1; 7 nucleotides match TRBD1. The CDR3 totals 15 residues. Looked up from germline, CDR1 is SNHLY and CDR2 is FYNNEI. V lost 3 bases to trimming and J lost 1 base; unmatched junction nucleotides: 5. The variable domain in full, with the rest retrieved from reference TRBV2 and TRBJ1-1, is EPEVTQTPSHQVTQMGQEVILRCVPISNHLYFYWYRQILGQKVEFLVSFYNNEISEKSEIFDDQFSVERPDGSNFTLKIRSTKLEDSAMYFCASSDLGGPNTEAFFGQGTRLTVV.

V gene TRBV7-3 combines with J gene TRBJ1-1; maybe TRBD1 (5 bases). This CDR3 comprises 14 residues. Trimming took 2 bases from V and 5 from J, leaving 12 bases between them. The germline V gene encodes CDR1 SGHTA and CDR2 FQGTGA. The CDR3 nucleotides are TGTGCCAGCAGCTTACGCAGGGATGAGACTGAAGCTTTCTTT. Translation gives CASSLRRDETEAFF.

This clone was found once. The V and J genes are TRBV2 and TRBJ1-1, with D possibly being TRBD1 (6 bases). Trimming stripped 3 bases from V and 6 bases from J, with 11 bases between. This CDR3 has 13 amino acids. CDR1 SNHLY and CDR2 FYNNEI come from the germline V gene. The CDR3 DNA is TGTGCCAGCAGTGAGGCGGGGGGCTCTGAAGCTTTCTTT. This translates into CASSEAGGSEAFF.

This chain connects TRBV6-6 to TRBJ2-6, with unresolved D. V lost 4 bases, J lost 2 bases, and 9 bases lay in between. Per germline, CDR1 MNHNY and CDR2 SVGAGI (reference sequence). The CDR3 has 15 residues. CDR3 coding DNA: TGTGCCAGCAGTTCCTCGGAGCCTGGGGCCAACGTCCTGACTTTC. This codes for CASSSSEPGANVLTF.